Listed below are T cell receptor beta chains from one sample, sequenced in a study of CD8 T cells in ankylosing spondylitis. One entry per CDR3 protein, called by TCRdb with MiXCR from the 5' RACE reads. The table has around 180,000 distinct CDR3 sequences, about 18% seen once. Sequencing was done on a sample of blood, either unsorted or a sorted T cell fraction (not recorded which). The receptors stem from a male donor aged 10-35 years with ankylosing spondylitis or in good health (not recorded which). Each CDR3 is given with its conserved first and last residue. Each record gives: CDR3 DNA, CDR3 protein, V gene, clone size, D gene, J gene. A D gene is named only where the DNA matches it firmly. Rows may omit the clone size; those that give it use once, few, many or a size class.

CDR3 DNA: TGCAGCGTTGAGTCTAAAATAGCGAACCCGCAGTTCTTC; CDR3 protein: CSVESKIANPQFF; V gene: TRBV29-1; clone size: many; D gene: NA; J gene: TRBJ2-1
CDR3 DNA: TGCAGCGGGGTCGGACTAGCGGGAGTCAATGAGCAGTTCTTC; CDR3 protein: CSGVGLAGVNEQFF; V gene: TRBV29-1; clone size: many; D gene: TRBD2; J gene: TRBJ2-1
CDR3 DNA: TGTGCCAGCAGTTACGTAGCGGGTGAGCAGTTCTTC; CDR3 protein: CASSYVAGEQFF; V gene: TRBV6-5; clone size: many; D gene: TRBD2; J gene: TRBJ2-1
CDR3 DNA: TGTGCCAGCAGCCCCCCCCCGGGTGGTTATGAGCAGTTCTTC; CDR3 protein: CASSPPPGGYEQFF; V gene: TRBV7-8; clone size: many; D gene: NA; J gene: TRBJ2-1
CDR3 DNA: TGTGCCTGGAGTCCAGGGATGGGCACTGAAGCTTTCTTT; CDR3 protein: CAWSPGMGTEAFF; V gene: TRBV30; clone size: many; D gene: NA; J gene: TRBJ1-1
CDR3 DNA: TGTGCCAGCAGCCTACAGGGTGCCTATAATTCACCCCTCCACTTT; CDR3 protein: CASSLQGAYNSPLHF; V gene: TRBV7-2; clone size: many; D gene: NA; J gene: TRBJ1-6
CDR3 DNA: TGTGCCACCAGTGATTGGTCGCTGAACTATGGCTACACCTTC; CDR3 protein: CATSDWSLNYGYTF; V gene: TRBV24-1; clone size: many; D gene: NA; J gene: TRBJ1-2
CDR3 DNA: TGTGCCAGCAGCTTCTCAGGGGGAGAGCAGTTCTTC; CDR3 protein: CASSFSGGEQFF; V gene: TRBV7-8; clone size: NA; D gene: TRBD1; J gene: TRBJ2-1
CDR3 DNA: TGTGCCAGTAGTGGAGCATTGGTGAATCAGCCCCAGCATTTT; CDR3 protein: CASSGALVNQPQHF; V gene: TRBV19; clone size: many; D gene: NA; J gene: TRBJ1-5
CDR3 DNA: TGCAGCGTCGGACTAGCGGGAATTGCAGAGACCCAGTACTTC; CDR3 protein: CSVGLAGIAETQYF; V gene: TRBV29-1; clone size: once; D gene: TRBD2; J gene: TRBJ2-5
CDR3 DNA: TGCAGCGTGGCCGGGACCACCCAGCAGTACTTC; CDR3 protein: CSVAGTTQQYF; V gene: TRBV29-1; clone size: few; D gene: NA; J gene: TRBJ2-7
CDR3 DNA: TGTGCCAGCACCCCAACTAGCGGAGGGGTCAGGGATGAGCAGTTCTTC; CDR3 protein: CASTPTSGGVRDEQFF; V gene: TRBV12-3/TRBV12-4; clone size: NA; D gene: TRBD2; J gene: TRBJ2-1
CDR3 DNA: TGTGCCTGGAACGGGTACAATGAGCAGTTCTTC; CDR3 protein: CAWNGYNEQFF; V gene: TRBV30; clone size: many; D gene: NA; J gene: TRBJ2-1
CDR3 DNA: TGCAGCGTTGATACCTCTGGGGCCAACGTCCTGACTTTC; CDR3 protein: CSVDTSGANVLTF; V gene: TRBV29-1; clone size: few; D gene: NA; J gene: TRBJ2-6
CDR3 DNA: TGTGCCAGCACCGTAGGGAGCGGGGAAACAGATACGCAGTATTTT; CDR3 protein: CASTVGSGETDTQYF; V gene: TRBV6-5; clone size: many; D gene: TRBD2; J gene: TRBJ2-3
CDR3 DNA: TGTGCCAGCAGCCCAAGACAGGGTAGAAACACCGGGGAGCTGTTTTTT; CDR3 protein: CASSPRQGRNTGELFF; V gene: TRBV7-6; clone size: NA; D gene: TRBD1; J gene: TRBJ2-2
CDR3 DNA: TGTGCCAGCAGCCCCTGGAGCGTTAGCTCCTACAATGAGCAGTTCTTC; CDR3 protein: CASSPWSVSSYNEQFF; V gene: TRBV27; clone size: many; D gene: NA; J gene: TRBJ2-1
CDR3 DNA: TGTGCCAGTAGTACCGGGGGGACAGGGGAGACCCAGTACTTC; CDR3 protein: CASSTGGTGETQYF; V gene: TRBV19; clone size: many; D gene: TRBD1; J gene: TRBJ2-5
CDR3 DNA: TGCAGTGTTACAGGGGGAAGGGTTTACAATGAGCAGTTCTTC; CDR3 protein: CSVTGGRVYNEQFF; V gene: TRBV20-1; clone size: many; D gene: TRBD1; J gene: TRBJ2-1
CDR3 DNA: TGTGCCAGCAGAGGGACTAGCGGCCACACAGATACGCAGTATTTT; CDR3 protein: CASRGTSGHTDTQYF; V gene: TRBV6-5; clone size: few; D gene: TRBD2; J gene: TRBJ2-3
CDR3 DNA: TGTGCCAGCAGTGATGTCGGGAGGGCCACCGGGGAGCTGTTTTTT; CDR3 protein: CASSDVGRATGELFF; V gene: TRBV25-1; clone size: many; D gene: TRBD2; J gene: TRBJ2-2
CDR3 DNA: TGCGCCAGCAGCTTGGCCGGACAGGGACAGTTCTTC; CDR3 protein: CASSLAGQGQFF; V gene: TRBV5-1; clone size: many; D gene: TRBD1; J gene: TRBJ2-1
CDR3 DNA: TGTGCCAGTAGTCCCCTTTTAGCTAACTATGGCTACACCTTC; CDR3 protein: CASSPLLANYGYTF; V gene: TRBV19; clone size: many; D gene: NA; J gene: TRBJ1-2
CDR3 DNA: TGTGCCAGCAGCGTAGGGAACTTCGAGACCCAGTACTTC; CDR3 protein: CASSVGNFETQYF; V gene: TRBV9; clone size: many; D gene: NA; J gene: TRBJ2-5
CDR3 DNA: TGTGCCAGCAGCTCGGGACTAGCGGACCCTTTCGAGACCCAGTACTTC; CDR3 protein: CASSSGLADPFETQYF; V gene: TRBV7-9; clone size: many; D gene: TRBD2; J gene: TRBJ2-5
CDR3 DNA: TGTGCCTGGAGTGTACCCCCTTCGGGGACCCAGTACTTC; CDR3 protein: CAWSVPPSGTQYF; V gene: TRBV30; clone size: few; D gene: NA; J gene: TRBJ2-5
CDR3 DNA: TGTGCCAGCAGCCGCATCGGGACTAGCGACACAGATACGCAGTATTTT; CDR3 protein: CASSRIGTSDTDTQYF; V gene: TRBV5-5; clone size: many; D gene: TRBD2; J gene: TRBJ2-3
CDR3 DNA: TGCAGTGCTAGAGGTAGCTTCGCGTCCTACAATGAGCAGTTCTTC; CDR3 protein: CSARGSFASYNEQFF; V gene: TRBV20-1; clone size: many; D gene: NA; J gene: TRBJ2-1
CDR3 DNA: TGCAGTGCTCGTAGCGGGAGGTATAACAATGAGCAGTTCTTC; CDR3 protein: CSARSGRYNNEQFF; V gene: TRBV20-1; clone size: many; D gene: TRBD2; J gene: TRBJ2-1
CDR3 DNA: TGCAGCGTTGAAGATCGGGTAGGGTACGACTATGGCTACACCTTC; CDR3 protein: CSVEDRVGYDYGYTF; V gene: TRBV29-1; clone size: many; D gene: NA; J gene: TRBJ1-2
CDR3 DNA: TGCAGCGTTGAAGATTCGACAGTGCACTTC; CDR3 protein: CSVEDSTVHF; V gene: TRBV29-1; clone size: once; D gene: NA; J gene: TRBJ2-7
CDR3 DNA: TGCAGCGTCAAGCCCCGGACTAGCTCTGGCAATGAGCAGTTCTTC; CDR3 protein: CSVKPRTSSGNEQFF; V gene: TRBV29-1; clone size: NA; D gene: TRBD2; J gene: TRBJ2-1
CDR3 DNA: TGTGCCAGCACCAGAAGGTCTGGGGACAGGGGGTCCTACGAGCAGTACTTC; CDR3 protein: CASTRRSGDRGSYEQYF; V gene: TRBV12-3/TRBV12-4; clone size: many; D gene: TRBD1; J gene: TRBJ2-7
CDR3 DNA: TGCAGCGTTGATTGGCTTGAAAAACTGTTTTTT; CDR3 protein: CSVDWLEKLFF; V gene: TRBV29-1; clone size: few; D gene: NA; J gene: TRBJ1-4
CDR3 DNA: TGTGCCACCAGTGAGGGGCTTGGGCTAATGATGAGGAATGAGCAGTTCTTC; CDR3 protein: CATSEGLGLMMRNEQFF; V gene: TRBV24-1; clone size: many; D gene: NA; J gene: TRBJ2-1
CDR3 DNA: TGTGCCAGCAGCCAAGATCCGGAGGGGTCGAGAATGAACACTGAAGCTTTCTTT; CDR3 protein: CASSQDPEGSRMNTEAFF; V gene: TRBV4-2; clone size: NA; D gene: NA; J gene: TRBJ1-1
CDR3 DNA: TGTGCCAGCTCTAGAGAAAACACAGATACGCAGTATTTT; CDR3 protein: CASSRENTDTQYF; V gene: TRBV2; clone size: NA; D gene: NA; J gene: TRBJ2-3
CDR3 DNA: TGCAGTGCTAGCCCCCCCCCCGAGCAGTACTTC; CDR3 protein: CSASPPPEQYF; V gene: TRBV20-1; clone size: many; D gene: NA; J gene: TRBJ2-7
CDR3 DNA: TGTGCCAGCAGCTCTGGACAGGCGGAGAGGGTCTACGAGCAGTACTTC; CDR3 protein: CASSSGQAERVYEQYF; V gene: TRBV5-4; clone size: many; D gene: TRBD1; J gene: TRBJ2-7
CDR3 DNA: TGCGCCAGCAGCTTGGAACTAGCGGAGCCCAGCAAGAGGCCCTACAATGAGCAGTTCTTC; CDR3 protein: CASSLELAEPSKRPYNEQFF; V gene: TRBV5-1; clone size: NA; D gene: TRBD2; J gene: TRBJ2-1
CDR3 DNA: TGTGCCAGCAGCCCGGACTCAGGCAACACCGGGGAGCTGTTTTTT; CDR3 protein: CASSPDSGNTGELFF; V gene: TRBV5-6; clone size: many; D gene: NA; J gene: TRBJ2-2
CDR3 DNA: TGTGCCAGCAGCCCCGGGGACAGGAGTCGGAACACTGAAGCTTTCTTT; CDR3 protein: CASSPGDRSRNTEAFF; V gene: TRBV7-6; clone size: many; D gene: TRBD1; J gene: TRBJ1-1
CDR3 DNA: TGTGCCAGCAGTGGACAAACTAGTTTGGGAGAGACCCAGTACTTC; CDR3 protein: CASSGQTSLGETQYF; V gene: TRBV6-1; clone size: few; D gene: NA; J gene: TRBJ2-5
CDR3 DNA: TGTGCCAGCAGCTTAGCCGGGACTAGCCGCATTGAGCAGTTCTTC; CDR3 protein: CASSLAGTSRIEQFF; V gene: TRBV11-3; clone size: NA; D gene: TRBD2; J gene: TRBJ2-1
CDR3 DNA: TGTGCCAGCAACCTACTAGCGGGAGCCTCAGATACGCAGTATTTT; CDR3 protein: CASNLLAGASDTQYF; V gene: TRBV12-3/TRBV12-4; clone size: many; D gene: TRBD2; J gene: TRBJ2-3